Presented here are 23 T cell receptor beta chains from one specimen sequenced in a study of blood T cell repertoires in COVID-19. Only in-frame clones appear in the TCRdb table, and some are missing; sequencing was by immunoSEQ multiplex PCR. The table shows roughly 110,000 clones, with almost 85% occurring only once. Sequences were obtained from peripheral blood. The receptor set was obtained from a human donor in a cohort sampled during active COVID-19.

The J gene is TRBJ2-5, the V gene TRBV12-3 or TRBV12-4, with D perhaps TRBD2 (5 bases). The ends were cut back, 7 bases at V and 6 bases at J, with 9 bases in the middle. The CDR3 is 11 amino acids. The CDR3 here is CASTLGKTQYF. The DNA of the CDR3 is TGTGCCAGCACCCTCGGGAAGACCCAGTACTTC.

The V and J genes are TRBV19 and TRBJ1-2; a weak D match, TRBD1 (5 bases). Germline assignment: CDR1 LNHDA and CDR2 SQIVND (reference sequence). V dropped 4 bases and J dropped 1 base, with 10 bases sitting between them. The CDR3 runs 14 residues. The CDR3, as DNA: TGTGCCAGTAGTACCTTGGGGGGTAACTATGGCTACACCTTC. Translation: CASSTLGGNYGYTF.

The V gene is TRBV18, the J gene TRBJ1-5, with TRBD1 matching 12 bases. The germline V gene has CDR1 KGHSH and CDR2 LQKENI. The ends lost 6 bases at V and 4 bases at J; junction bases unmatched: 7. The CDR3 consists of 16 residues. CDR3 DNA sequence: TGTGCCAGCTCCCCCGGGACAGGGGGCTCTAATCAGCCCCAGCATTTT. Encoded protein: CASSPGTGGSNQPQHF.

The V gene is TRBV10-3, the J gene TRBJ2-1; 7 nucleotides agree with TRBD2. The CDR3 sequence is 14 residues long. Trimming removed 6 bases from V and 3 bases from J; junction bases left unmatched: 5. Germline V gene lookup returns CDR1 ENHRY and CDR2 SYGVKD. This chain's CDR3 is CAIRGEGGYNEQFF. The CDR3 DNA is TGTGCCATCAGGGGGGAGGGAGGCTACAATGAGCAGTTCTTC.

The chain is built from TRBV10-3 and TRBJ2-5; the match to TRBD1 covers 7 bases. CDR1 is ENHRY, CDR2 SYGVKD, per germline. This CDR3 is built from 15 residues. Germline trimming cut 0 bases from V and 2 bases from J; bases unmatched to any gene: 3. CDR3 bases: TGTGCCATCAGTGAGTCGACGACAGGGCAAGAGACCCAGTACTTC. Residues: CAISESTTGQETQYF.

The CDR3 region has the DNA TGTGCCAGCAGCTCCGGACTGCGTAACTATGGCTACACCTTC. It encodes CASSSGLRNYGYTF. This rearrangement joins TRBV7-2 to TRBJ1-2; no definite D call. V lost 4 bases and J lost 1, with 10 bases in between. CDR3 length equals 14 residues. CDR1 is SGHTA, CDR2 FQGNSA, per germline.

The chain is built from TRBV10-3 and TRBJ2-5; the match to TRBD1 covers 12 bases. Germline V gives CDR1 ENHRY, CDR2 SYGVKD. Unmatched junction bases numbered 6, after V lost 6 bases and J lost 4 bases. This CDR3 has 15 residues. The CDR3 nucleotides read TGTGCCATCAGAACGGGACAGGGGGCGGGAGAGACCCAGTACTTC. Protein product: CAIRTGQGAGETQYF.

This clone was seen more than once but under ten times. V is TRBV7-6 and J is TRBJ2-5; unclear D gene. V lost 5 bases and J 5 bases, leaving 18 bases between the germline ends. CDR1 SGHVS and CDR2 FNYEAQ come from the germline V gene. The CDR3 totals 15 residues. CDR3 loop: CASSEKTARWETQYF. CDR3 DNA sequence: TGTGCCAGCAGCGAGAAGACCGCGCGGTGGGAGACCCAGTACTTC.

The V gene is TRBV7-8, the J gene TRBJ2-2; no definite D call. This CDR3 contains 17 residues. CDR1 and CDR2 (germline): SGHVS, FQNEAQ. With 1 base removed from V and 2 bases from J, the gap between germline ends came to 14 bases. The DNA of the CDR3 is TGTGCCAGCAGCTTAGTAGGCCCACGAGGAAACACCGGGGAGCTGTTTTTT. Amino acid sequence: CASSLVGPRGNTGELFF.

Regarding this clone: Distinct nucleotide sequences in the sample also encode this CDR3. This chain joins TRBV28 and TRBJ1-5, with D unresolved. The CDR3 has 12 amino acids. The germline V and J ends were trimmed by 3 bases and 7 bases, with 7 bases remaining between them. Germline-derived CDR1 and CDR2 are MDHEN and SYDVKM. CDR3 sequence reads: CASSFSRQPQHF. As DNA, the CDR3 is TGTGCCAGCAGTTTTTCTCGGCAGCCCCAGCATTTT.

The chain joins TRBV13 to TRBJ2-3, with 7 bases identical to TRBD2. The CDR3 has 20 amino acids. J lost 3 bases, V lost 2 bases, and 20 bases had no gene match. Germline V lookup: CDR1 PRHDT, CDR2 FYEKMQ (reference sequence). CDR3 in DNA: TGTGCCAGCAGCTTATTAGGATCTAGCGGCATTGTATGGGGAACAGATACGCAGTATTTT. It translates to CASSLLGSSGIVWGTDTQYF.

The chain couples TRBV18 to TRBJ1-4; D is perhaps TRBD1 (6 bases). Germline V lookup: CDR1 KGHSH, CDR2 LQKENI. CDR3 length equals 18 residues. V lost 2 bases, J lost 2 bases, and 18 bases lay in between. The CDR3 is CASSPTPSGRGTNEKLFF. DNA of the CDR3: TGTGCCAGCTCACCAACCCCATCAGGGAGGGGGACTAATGAAAAACTGTTTTTT.

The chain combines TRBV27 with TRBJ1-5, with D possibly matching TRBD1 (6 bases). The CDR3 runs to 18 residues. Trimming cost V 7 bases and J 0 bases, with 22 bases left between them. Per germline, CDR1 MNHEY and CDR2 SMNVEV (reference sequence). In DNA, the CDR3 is TGTGCCAGCACTTCCTCAACTCGGACAGTTTATAGCAATCAGCCCCAGCATTTT. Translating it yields CASTSSTRTVYSNQPQHF.

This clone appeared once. The CDR3 nucleotides are TGTGCCAGTAGTGCAAGCCTGCTGGAGACTGAAGCTTTCTTT. Its translation is CASSASLLETEAFF. This chain connects TRBV19 to TRBJ1-1; D gene uncertain. V dropped 5 bases and J dropped 5 bases, with 15 bases sitting between them. The CDR3 sequence is 14 residues long. The germline V gene has CDR1 LNHDA and CDR2 SQIVND (reference sequence).

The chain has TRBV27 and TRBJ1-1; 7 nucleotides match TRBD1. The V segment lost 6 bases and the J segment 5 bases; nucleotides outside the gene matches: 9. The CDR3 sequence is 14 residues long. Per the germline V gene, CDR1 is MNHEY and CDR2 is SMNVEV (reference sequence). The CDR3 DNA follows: TGTGCCAGCAGCCGCGGGACGACAGGGACTGAAGCTTTCTTT. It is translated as CASSRGTTGTEAFF.

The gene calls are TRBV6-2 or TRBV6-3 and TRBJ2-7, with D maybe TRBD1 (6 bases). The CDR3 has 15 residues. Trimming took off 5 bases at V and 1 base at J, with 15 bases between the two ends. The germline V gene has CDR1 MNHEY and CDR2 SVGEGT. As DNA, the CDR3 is TGTGCCAGCAGTATTCTCAGACAGGCTTCCTACGAGCAGTACGTC. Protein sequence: CASSILRQASYEQYV.

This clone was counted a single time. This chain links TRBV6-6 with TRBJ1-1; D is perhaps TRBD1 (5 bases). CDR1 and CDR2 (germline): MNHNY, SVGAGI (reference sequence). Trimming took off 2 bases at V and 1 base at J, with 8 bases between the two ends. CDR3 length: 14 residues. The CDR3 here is CASSYAGGNTEAFF. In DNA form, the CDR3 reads TGTGCCAGCAGTTACGCCGGGGGGAACACTGAAGCTTTCTTT.

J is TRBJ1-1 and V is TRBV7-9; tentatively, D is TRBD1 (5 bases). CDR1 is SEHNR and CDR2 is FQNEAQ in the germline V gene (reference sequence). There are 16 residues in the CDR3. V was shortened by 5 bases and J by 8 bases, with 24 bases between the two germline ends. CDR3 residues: CASSLHYPAGQAEAFF. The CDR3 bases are TGTGCCAGCAGCCTACATTACCCCGCAGGGCAGGCGGAAGCTTTCTTT.

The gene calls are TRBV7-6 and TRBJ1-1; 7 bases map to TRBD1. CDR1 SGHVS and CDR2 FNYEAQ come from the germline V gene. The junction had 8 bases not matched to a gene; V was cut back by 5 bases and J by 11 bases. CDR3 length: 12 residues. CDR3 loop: CASSDPGQRAFF. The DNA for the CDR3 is TGTGCCAGCAGCGACCCGGGACAGAGGGCTTTCTTT. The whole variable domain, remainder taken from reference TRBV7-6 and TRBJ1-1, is GAGVSQSPRYKVTKRGQDVALRCDPISGHVSLYWYRQALGQGPEFLTYFNYEAQQDKSGLPNDRFSAERPEGSISTLTIQRTEQRDSAMYRCASSDPGQRAFFGQGTRLTVV.

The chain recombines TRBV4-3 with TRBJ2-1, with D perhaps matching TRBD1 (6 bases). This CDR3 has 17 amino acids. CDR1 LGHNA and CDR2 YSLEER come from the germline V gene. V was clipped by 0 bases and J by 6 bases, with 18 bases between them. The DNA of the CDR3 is TGCGCCAGCAGCCAAGAAGTTGGGGGCTGGGGTCTCAATGAGCAGTTCTTC. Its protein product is CASSQEVGGWGLNEQFF.

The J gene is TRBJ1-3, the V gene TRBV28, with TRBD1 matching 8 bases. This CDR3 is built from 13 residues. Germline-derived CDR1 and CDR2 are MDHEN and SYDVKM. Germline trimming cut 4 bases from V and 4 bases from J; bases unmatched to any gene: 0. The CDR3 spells CASSWDRGNTIYF. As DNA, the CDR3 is TGTGCCAGCAGTTGGGACAGGGGAAACACCATATATTTT.

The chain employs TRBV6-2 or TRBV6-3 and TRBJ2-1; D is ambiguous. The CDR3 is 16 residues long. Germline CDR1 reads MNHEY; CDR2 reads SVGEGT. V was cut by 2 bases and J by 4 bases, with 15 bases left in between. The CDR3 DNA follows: TGTGCCAGCAGTTACGATCCTCGAGCTTATTACAATGAGCAGTTCTTC. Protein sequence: CASSYDPRAYYNEQFF.

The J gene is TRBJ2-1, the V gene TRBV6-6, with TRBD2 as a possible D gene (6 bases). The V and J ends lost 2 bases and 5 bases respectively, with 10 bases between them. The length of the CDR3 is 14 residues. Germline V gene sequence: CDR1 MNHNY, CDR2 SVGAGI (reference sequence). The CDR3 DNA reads TGTGCCAGCAGTTACCCGGGACTCAACAATGAGCAGTTCTTC. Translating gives CASSYPGLNNEQFF.